The clone carrying this T cell receptor (beta chain) came up many times. What it binds is not known. This sample was included in a study of T-cell reconstitution after alpha-beta-depleted transplantation in children. The TCRbeta library incorporated unique molecular identifiers. TCRdb ran MiXCR on the PCR reads and lists one entry per CDR3 protein. The repertoire holds approximately 30,000 distinct CDR3 sequences, under 7.5% seen once, with 27% in the top ten. Study-wide findings and caveats: Alpha-beta T cells present about two months after transplant were reported to originate from several hundred expanded graft clones. At one year after transplant, newly produced T cells mostly accounted for T-cell counts and diversity.

The CDR3 runs 15 residues. Germline CDR1 is MNHEY and CDR2 is SMNVEV (reference sequence). The V end was cut by 7 bases, the J end by 6 bases, with 19 bases between. The TCR was taken from a child younger than two who had a stem cell transplant for acute myeloid leukemia, so the T cells may come from the graft donor. This rearrangement joins TRBV27 to TRBJ1-5, with D possibly being TRBD1 (5 bases). Material: peripheral blood, obtained 60 days after TCRalphabeta/CD19-depleted stem cell transplant. CDR3 sequence (DNA): TGTGCCAGCATCCCCTCGGGGGTACTAGGTCAGCCCCAGCATTTT. Translating gives CASIPSGVLGQPQHF.